This TCR beta chain was profiled in a study of breast tumors, draining lymph nodes, adjacent tissues. The table lists this clonotype with a few counts. Its specificity is not known. Per germline, CDR1 KGHSH and CDR2 LQKENI. V was clipped by 3 bases and J by 0 bases, with 12 bases between them. The CDR3 runs to 16 residues. Study results and caveats: Compared with lymph nodes, tumors were less diverse; compared with nontumor tissue, more. Data fit most tumor T cells coming from lymph node, expanding in tumor. The lymph node origin of tumor T cells was framed as consistent with a hypothesis, not demonstrated. Luminal-like breast cancer showed significantly greater tumor-nontumor repertoire similarity than basal-like breast cancer did.

TCRdb called the multiplex PCR reads again in MiXCR, with one record for every CDR3 protein. Here the sample spans about 25,000 distinct CDR3 sequences, approximately 23% being singletons. The specimen was breast tumor tissue. The gene calls are TRBV18 and TRBJ1-3; D is ambiguous. This clonotype was sampled from a female donor with breast cancer. Some clones in this sample may be carry-over from other donors' samples. In DNA, the CDR3 is TGTGCCAGCTCACCCAACCCGGGCAACTCTGGAAACACCATATATTTT. This translates into CASSPNPGNSGNTIYF.